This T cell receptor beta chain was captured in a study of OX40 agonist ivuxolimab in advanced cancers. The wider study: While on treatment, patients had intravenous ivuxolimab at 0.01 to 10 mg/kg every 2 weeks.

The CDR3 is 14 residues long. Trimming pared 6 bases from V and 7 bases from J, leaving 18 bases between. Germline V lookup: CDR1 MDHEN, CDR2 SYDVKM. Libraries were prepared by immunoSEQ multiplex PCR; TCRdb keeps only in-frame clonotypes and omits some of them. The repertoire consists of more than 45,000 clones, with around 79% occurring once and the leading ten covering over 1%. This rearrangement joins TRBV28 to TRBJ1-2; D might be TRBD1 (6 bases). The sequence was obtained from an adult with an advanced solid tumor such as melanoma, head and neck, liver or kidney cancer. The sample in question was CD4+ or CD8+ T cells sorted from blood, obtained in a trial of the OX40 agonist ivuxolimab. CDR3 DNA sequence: TGTGCCAGCAGAAACAGGGTTAGGGCCCTTGGCTACACCTTC. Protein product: CASRNRVRALGYTF.